A single sample gave rise to the 17 T cell receptor beta chains below, sequenced in a study of beta chain features in type 1 diabetes. The study reverse transcribed the entire isolated RNA, so it sequenced expressed TCRB transcripts. Produced via immunoSEQ multiplex PCR; TCRdb's table is partial and in-frame only. Of approximately 120,000 clones detected, less than 40% appear once; the ten largest clones hold about 0.07%. Sequencing was performed on stem cell memory CD4+ T cells from blood. The receptors stem from a woman between 18 and 29 years old in good health.

This clone was recorded a few times. The rearrangement uses TRBV28 and TRBJ2-7; 7 bases fit TRBD1. With V trimmed by 5 bases and J by 3 bases, 7 bases remained unmatched. Per germline, CDR1 MDHEN and CDR2 SYDVKM. The CDR3 is 14 amino acids. The CDR3 coding sequence is TGTGCCAGCAGTCTACCACAGGGGCTCTACGAGCAGTACTTC. The encoded protein is CASSLPQGLYEQYF.

J is TRBJ2-3 and V is TRBV5-6, with D unclear. Germline V gives CDR1 SGHDT, CDR2 YYEEEE. The CDR3 runs 14 residues. V lost 1 base to trimming and J lost 0 bases, with 6 bases between them. This CDR3 is CASSLKASTDTQYF. The CDR3 DNA reads TGTGCCAGCAGCTTGAAAGCTAGCACAGATACGCAGTATTTT.

The rearrangement links TRBV7-9 to TRBJ2-5; no clear D gene. V lost 3 bases to trimming and J lost 4 bases, with 3 bases between them. The CDR3 totals 11 residues. Per the germline V gene, CDR1 is SEHNR and CDR2 is FQNEAQ (reference sequence). The CDR3 loop reads CASSFLETQYF. The CDR3 DNA follows: TGTGCCAGCAGCTTCTTAGAGACCCAGTACTTC.

The chain uses TRBV28 and TRBJ2-7; a weak D match, TRBD2 (6 bases). The CDR3 covers 16 residues. The germline V and J ends were trimmed by 2 bases and 1 base, with 15 bases remaining between them. Germline assignment: CDR1 MDHEN and CDR2 SYDVKM. The CDR3 here is CASSLTRAGRSYEQYF. The CDR3 DNA is TGTGCCAGCAGTTTAACGAGGGCTGGGAGGTCCTACGAGCAGTACTTC.

The chain recombines TRBV7-2 with TRBJ2-5, with 12 bases fitting TRBD1. V trimming: 8 bases; J trimming: 2 bases; junction bases outside the gene matches: 3. The germline V gene encodes CDR1 SGHTA and CDR2 FQGNSA. This CDR3 spans 14 amino acids. CDR3 loop: CASRDRGRQETQYF. CDR3 DNA sequence: TGTGCCAGCCGGGACAGGGGGCGGCAAGAGACCCAGTACTTC.

This clone has a handful of counts. The V and J genes are TRBV30 and TRBJ2-5, with D possibly being TRBD1 (7 bases). Matching the DNA end better, TRBJ2-7 makes the J call doubtful. The CDR3 length is 13 residues. Per germline, CDR1 GTSNPN and CDR2 SVGIG (reference sequence). The CDR3 DNA reads as TGTGCCTGGGGAGCCCAGGGGGGACTCGAGCAGTACTTC. This encodes CAWGAQGGLEQYF.

The rearrangement uses TRBV7-9 and TRBJ1-2, with D hard to call. V dropped 5 bases and J dropped 5 bases, with 6 bases sitting between them. The germline V gene has CDR1 SEHNR and CDR2 FQNEAQ (reference sequence). There are 11 residues in the CDR3. Written as DNA, the CDR3 is TGTGCCAGCAGCCCAGGATATGGCTACACCTTC. Translation gives CASSPGYGYTF.

This chain connects TRBV28 to TRBJ2-1, with 8 bases lining up with TRBD1. V lost 2 bases, J lost 9 bases, and 6 bases stayed unmatched. Germline loops: CDR1 MDHEN, CDR2 SYDVKM. The CDR3 extends over 14 amino acids. The CDR3 sequence is CASSLQGAGLEQFF. As DNA, the CDR3 is TGTGCCAGCAGTTTACAGGGGGCTGGCCTTGAGCAGTTCTTC. Supplemented by reference TRBV28 and TRBJ2-1, the full variable domain reads DVKVTQSSRYLVKRTGEKVFLECVQDMDHENMFWYRQDPGLGLRLIYFSYDVKMKEKGDIPEGYSVSREKKERFSLILESASTNQTSMYLCASSLQGAGLEQFFGPGTRLTVL.

This clone has just a few counts. The J gene is TRBJ1-2, the V gene TRBV4-1; TRBD1 is a possible D gene (6 bases). V shed 1 base and J shed 7 bases, with 19 bases lying between them. From germline, CDR1 is MGHRA and CDR2 YSYEKL. The CDR3 has 16 amino acids. The CDR3 region is CASSQVYQGKSAGYTF. Here the CDR3 DNA reads TGCGCCAGCAGCCAAGTCTATCAGGGGAAGTCGGCTGGCTACACCTTC.

This clone has more than one count but fewer than ten. The chain couples TRBV7-2 to TRBJ2-7; TRBD1 matches at 8 bases. The CDR3 spans 14 residues. Per germline, CDR1 SGHTA and CDR2 FQGNSA. Trimming cost V 3 bases and J 4 bases; bases outside gene matches: 5. The CDR3 spells CASSFAQGAYEQYF. The CDR3 DNA reads TGTGCCAGCAGCTTCGCGCAGGGGGCTTACGAGCAGTACTTC.

The chain carries TRBV29-1 and TRBJ1-2, with D perhaps matching TRBD1 (5 bases). V gave up 7 bases and J gave up 5 bases, with 23 bases separating them. CDR1 is SQVTM and CDR2 is ANQGSEA in the germline V gene. The CDR3 spans 15 residues. The CDR3 loop reads CSAPRSGGRGYGYTF. The CDR3 bases are TGCAGCGCCCCCCGTAGCGGGGGAAGAGGATATGGCTACACCTTC.

This clone was counted a few times. The chain uses TRBV4-1 and TRBJ2-3; TRBD2 is a possible D gene (6 bases). CDR3 length equals 15 residues. V was trimmed by 4 bases and J by 0 bases, leaving 11 bases between them. CDR1 MGHRA and CDR2 YSYEKL come from the germline V gene. CDR3 DNA: TGCGCCAGCAGCCTGGGGGGTAGGAGCACAGATACGCAGTATTTT. It is translated as CASSLGGRSTDTQYF.

This clone was recorded a few times. This chain connects TRBV5-1 to TRBJ2-7; 7 bases agree with TRBD2. The CDR3 is 13 amino acids. Germline assignment: CDR1 SGHRS and CDR2 YFSETQ. V shed 4 bases and J 6 bases; nucleotides not matched to a gene: 7. CDR3 in amino acids: CASSIGGDLEQYF. The DNA of the CDR3 is TGCGCCAGCAGCATTGGGGGGGATCTCGAGCAGTACTTC.

The J gene is TRBJ1-1, the V gene TRBV10-3; TRBD1 matches at 7 bases. Germline trimming cut 10 bases from V and 0 bases from J; bases unmatched to any gene: 14. The germline V gene has CDR1 ENHRY and CDR2 SYGVKD. There are 16 residues in the CDR3. As DNA, the CDR3 is TGTGCCACAAGCAACCGGGACAGCAGCATGAACACTGAAGCTTTCTTT. It is translated as CATSNRDSSMNTEAFF.

The gene calls are TRBV7-2 and TRBJ2-3, with D tentatively TRBD2 (5 bases). The CDR3 has 15 amino acids. V was clipped by 1 base and J by 2 bases, with 10 bases between them. Germline V CDR1 and CDR2: SGHTA, FQGNSA. DNA of the CDR3: TGTGCCAGCAGCTTAGATGGACTCAACACAGATACGCAGTATTTT. Protein sequence: CASSLDGLNTDTQYF. The whole variable domain, remainder taken from reference TRBV7-2 and TRBJ2-3, is GAGVSQSPSNKVTEKGKDVELRCDPISGHTALYWYRQSLGQGLEFLIYFQGNSAPDKSGLPSDRFSAERTGGSVSTLTIQRTQQEDSAVYLCASSLDGLNTDTQYFGPGTRLTVL.

The CDR3 is CASSYRTGGAPEAFF. The CDR3 DNA follows: TGTGCCAGCAGTTATCGGACAGGGGGCGCCCCTGAAGCTTTCTTT. V is TRBV28 and J is TRBJ1-1; 11 bases map to TRBD1. CDR3 size: 15 residues. Germline V CDR1 and CDR2: MDHEN, SYDVKM. Trimming at V came to 4 bases and at J to 6 bases, leaving 7 bases not matched to a gene.

The chain is built from TRBV6-1 and TRBJ2-3; a weak D match, TRBD1 (5 bases). The V end was cut by 2 bases, the J end by 0 bases, with 12 bases between. Germline values: CDR1 MNHNS, CDR2 SASEGT. The CDR3 length is 16 residues. CDR3 DNA sequence: TGTGCCAGCAGTGAATTACAGGTGATTAGCACAGATACGCAGTATTTT. It yields the protein CASSELQVISTDTQYF.